Below are 13 T cell receptor beta chains sequenced from a single sample in a study of blood T cell repertoires in COVID-19. Clones were read by immunoSEQ multiplex PCR, and TCRdb kept only the in-frame ones, dropping some. The sample consists of approximately 430,000 clones, more than 80% of them appearing once. The sequencing sample was made of peripheral blood. These receptors were obtained from a woman in her 30s with active or convalescent COVID-19.

This clone was seen more than once but under ten times. The gene calls are TRBV6-1 and TRBJ2-2; D is uncertain. Trimming cost V 2 bases and J 7 bases, with 5 bases left between them. This CDR3 comprises 12 residues. Germline-derived CDR1 and CDR2 are MNHNS and SASEGT. CDR3 protein: CASSEYGGELFF. As DNA, the CDR3 is TGTGCCAGCAGTGAATACGGCGGGGAGCTGTTTTTT.

Remarks on this clone: Other DNA sequences in this sample translate to the same CDR3. V gene TRBV5-1 combines with J gene TRBJ1-1, with TRBD1 matching over 7 bases. Germline trimming cut 0 bases from V and 3 bases from J; bases unmatched to any gene: 5. Looked up from germline, CDR1 is SGHRS and CDR2 is YFSETQ. CDR3 size: 15 residues. This chain's CDR3 is CASSLGQGGDTEAFF. The CDR3 bases are TGCGCCAGCAGCTTGGGACAGGGCGGGGACACTGAAGCTTTCTTT.

This clone occurred once. The gene calls are TRBV19 and TRBJ1-5; TRBD1 aligns across 9 bases. J was trimmed by 0 bases and V by 6 bases; bases with no gene match: 6. The CDR3 is 16 residues long. Per germline, CDR1 LNHDA and CDR2 SQIVND (reference sequence). The DNA for the CDR3 is TGTGCCAGTAGAGAGACAGGGGGTTATAGCAATCAGCCCCAGCATTTT. Its translation is CASRETGGYSNQPQHF.

The chain is built from TRBV4-2 and TRBJ1-1; D is unresolved. The V and J ends lost 6 bases and 6 bases respectively, with 11 bases between them. From germline, CDR1 is LGHNA and CDR2 YNFKEQ. The CDR3 covers 12 residues. The CDR3 DNA reads as TGTGCCAGCAGGGATCAGGTGGCTGAAGCTTTCTTT. Protein sequence: CASRDQVAEAFF.

This clone came up a few times. DNA for the CDR3: TGCGCCAGCAGCCAACCACTAGCGGGAGTTATCAATGAGCAGTTCTTC. Translating it yields CASSQPLAGVINEQFF. The rearrangement uses TRBV4-1 and TRBJ2-1; TRBD2 aligns across 11 bases. V shed 2 bases, J shed 6 bases, and the junction held 6 bases outside the gene matches. This CDR3 spans 16 amino acids. Germline lookup yields CDR1 MGHRA and CDR2 YSYEKL.

V is TRBV10-1 and J is TRBJ1-1, with no clear D. Trimming shortened V by 3 bases and J by 6 bases, and 11 bases separated the two germline ends. Germline V CDR1 and CDR2: WNHNN, SYGVQD (reference sequence). This CDR3 is 13 amino acids long. The CDR3 nucleotides are TGCGCCAGCAGTGAACGTGTAGCCGCTGAAGCTTTCTTT. This encodes CASSERVAAEAFF.

The chain has TRBV19 and TRBJ2-1, with 10 bases aligning to TRBD2. The CDR3 runs to 16 residues. CDR1 and CDR2 (germline): LNHDA, SQIVND (reference sequence). Trimming removed 0 bases from V and 7 bases from J; junction bases left unmatched: 6. In DNA, the CDR3 is TGTGCCAGTAGTATAGAGGGACTAGCGCCCAGGAATGAGCAGTTCTTC. It yields the protein CASSIEGLAPRNEQFF.

This clone was detected a few times. The V call is TRBV27, the J call TRBJ1-5; D is undetermined. Trimming left V 2 bases short and J 9 bases short, with 14 bases between. This CDR3 is built from 14 residues. Germline V gene sequence: CDR1 MNHEY, CDR2 SMNVEV (reference sequence). The CDR3 DNA reads TGTGCCAGCAGTTTAGAGTGGGAGCTGGGGCCCCAGCATTTT. Amino acids: CASSLEWELGPQHF.

V gene TRBV7-2 combines with J gene TRBJ1-5, with 7 nucleotides matching TRBD1. With 2 bases clipped from V and 2 bases from J, the junction kept 3 bases outside the gene matches. This CDR3 is 15 amino acids long. Germline V gives CDR1 SGHTA, CDR2 FQGNSA. The CDR3 sequence: CASSLRDSGNQPQHF. The CDR3, as DNA: TGTGCCAGCAGCTTAAGGGACAGTGGCAATCAGCCCCAGCATTTT.

The chain uses TRBV5-1 and TRBJ1-1, with a possible D match to TRBD1 (5 bases). The V end lost 1 base, the J end lost 4 bases, and 14 bases lay between the germline ends. Germline V gives CDR1 SGHRS, CDR2 YFSETQ. This CDR3 has 15 residues. CDR3: CASSLSEAGVTEAFF. CDR3 DNA: TGCGCCAGCAGCTTGAGCGAGGCGGGGGTCACTGAAGCTTTCTTT.

The chain has TRBV29-1 and TRBJ2-3, with 7 positions matching TRBD1. V was pared by 7 bases and J by 0 bases, with 4 bases of the junction left unmatched. The germline CDR1 and CDR2 sequences are SQVTM and ANQGSEA. The CDR3 has 13 residues. In nucleotides, the CDR3 is TGCAGCGGAACAGGGGCAAGCACAGATACGCAGTATTTT. This codes for CSGTGASTDTQYF.

The chain recombines TRBV27 with TRBJ1-2; TRBD1 might be the D (5 bases). The CDR3 is 11 residues long. Per the germline V gene, CDR1 is MNHEY and CDR2 is SMNVEV (reference sequence). With 9 bases removed from V and 4 bases from J, the gap between germline ends came to 9 bases. The chain's CDR3 is CASSGSYGYTF. CDR3 in DNA: TGTGCCAGTTCAGGGTCCTATGGCTACACCTTC.

This sequence joins TRBV7-8 and TRBJ2-7; TRBD1 matches at 10 bases. Trimming removed 5 bases from V and 2 bases from J; junction bases left unmatched: 9. Germline V gives CDR1 SGHVS, CDR2 FQNEAQ. The length of the CDR3 is 16 residues. The CDR3 region is CASSGAPGQGPYEQYF. CDR3 in DNA: TGTGCCAGCAGCGGAGCACCGGGACAGGGGCCCTACGAGCAGTACTTC.